The TCR beta chain described here comes from a study of blood T cells in healthy people across ages. Study outcomes and limitations: Older individuals had lower TCR beta diversity per million T cells (the decline was roughly linear). The percentage of naive T cells correlated strongly with TCR beta diversity.

Then a second PCR, running about 6 to 12 cycles, was carried out with a sample-barcoded 5' primer and a J-beta primer mix. One entry per CDR3 protein results from TCRdb running MiXCR on the 5' RACE reads. This table holds around 620,000 distinct CDR3 sequences, approximately 30% found once. On this clonotype: No antigen is known for it.

Approximately 9.7 milliliters was the volume of peripheral blood drawn from each donor. This clonotype originated in a woman in her seventies in good health. Sequenced input: blood.

CDR3 sequence reads: CATSLRRGTDTQYF. The DNA of the CDR3 is TGTGCCACCAGCCTTAGAAGAGGCACAGATACGCAGTATTTT. The chain has TRBV15 and TRBJ2-3, with no clear D. The germline V gene has CDR1 LNHNV and CDR2 YYDKDF (reference sequence). The CDR3 contains 14 residues. V was trimmed by 5 bases and J by 1 base, leaving 10 bases between them. The whole variable domain, filled in from reference TRBV15 and TRBJ2-3, reads DAMVIQNPRYQVTQFGKPVTLSCSQTLNHNVMYWYQQKSSQAPKLLFHYYDKDFNNEADTPDNFQSRRPNTSFCFLDIRSPGLGDTAMYLCATSLRRGTDTQYFGPGTRLTVL.